This T cell receptor (beta chain) was captured in a study of blood T cell repertoires in COVID-19. The wider study: There were acute and convalescent COVID-19 samples, and they came from the United States, Italy and Spain. Sample material is recorded as cDNA or gDNA derived from T cells, B-cell-depleted T cells, or PBMCs.

Study processing details: Nucleated cell number was recorded as an estimate derived from reference gene primer amplification. Sequencing was performed with immunoSEQ multiplex PCR; in TCRdb, only in-frame clones are kept and a portion is missing. For V, J and clone size, that table is used; D and trimming come from the DNA. The data hold 76,000 or so clones, with about 90% observed a single time. This clone showed up just a few times. Germline values: CDR1 MNHEY, CDR2 SVGEGT. Trimming took 2 bases from V and 4 from J; bases not matched to a gene: 21. There are 20 residues in the CDR3. The chain joins TRBV6-2 or TRBV6-3 to TRBJ1-1, with TRBD1 identical over 8 bases. Input material: peripheral blood. The source is a man older than 75 in a cohort sampled during active COVID-19. The CDR3 DNA reads as TGTGCCAGCAGTTACCCCGATGAACGTTACAGGGGGTCGAGGGGCACTGAAGCTTTCTTT. Translated: CASSYPDERYRGSRGTEAFF.